This TCR beta chain stems from a study of T cell responses to AZD1222 COVID-19 vaccine (dated by TCRdb to the early 2020s). For context, the study as a whole: AZD1222 recipients whose second dose came at about 4 weeks and those whose second dose came at about 12 weeks were combined into one group, since spike-specific TCR depth and breadth did not differ between the two schedules. A total of over 230 trial participants underwent TCR sequencing, of whom roughly 210 received two doses of AZD1222 and 26 received two doses of the MenACWY control vaccine. Enrollment into the trials was organized by age into subgroups of 18-55, 56-69 and 70-plus years, and those subgroups contained about 150, 27 and 61 TCR-sequenced participants, respectively.

The CDR3 regions of human TCRbeta chains were subjected to immunosequencing. The original methods were these. TCRs in the repertoires were compared against a reference library of SARS-CoV-2-specific TCRs that had been generated with the MIRA antigen-specificity platform. Breadth was defined as the fraction of unique TCRs that were SARS-CoV-2-associated. Depth was defined as the fraction of total T cells that were SARS-CoV-2-associated. Using the MIRA data, every spike-specific TCR was mapped to the spike region that the TCR reacted to and assigned to either a CD4 or a CD8 class. Log10-transformed breadth and depth values were compared by one-way ANOVA with Sidak's multiple comparisons tests. TCRdb retrieved this table from immuneACCESS and kept in-frame rearrangements only. Not all clones are present; in checked studies, unresolved V genes account for under half, and no reason is known for the remainder. D and trimming were read from the DNA, whereas the V and J calls and clone size are those reported in that table. The sample contains 150,000 to 200,000 clones, roughly 87% of them found a single time. 2.6% of the sample goes to the ten largest clones.

Beyond this particular receptor, the publication reports: A significant rise in spike-specific TCR breadth and depth was observed after two AZD1222 doses relative to day 0 and relative to MenACWY recipients. In the small 56-69-year group, the increase in depth fell short of significance, most likely because of low power. The whole spike protein was spanned by vaccine-associated CD4 TCRs, and dominant responses were seen in regions 160-218 and 743-854. Because no samples from the day 14 peak response were available, repertoires could be characterized only after the peak T cell response. Participants were mostly white British, with more females than males. The authors suggested clonal diversity may have been underestimated. Conclusions about previously exposed vaccinees are limited, since just 5 or 6 AZD1222 recipients were seropositive for SARS-CoV-2 at baseline. Reportedly, close to half of the unique spike-specific TCRs recognized epitopes lying outside the regions that are mutated in the B.1.351 and B.1.1.7 variants.

With regard to this clone: Its specific antigen is unknown. There are no base qualities to consult, and no much larger clone falls within one base.

The CDR3 has 15 amino acids, counting the end cysteine and phenylalanine. Only the CDR3 DNA stays, 45 bases, in frame from base 1. The germline V gene yields MNHEY for CDR1 and SVGEGT for CDR2. Clipping removes 5 bases from V and 6 bases from J, with 2 as the unmatched junction base count. The time point label, as the study defines it: baseline before first vaccination. Vaccinee samples were obtained from the UK trials COV001 and COV002, which included a single-blind randomized controlled phase 2/3 trial of AZD1222 (ChAdOx1 nCoV-19) in healthy adults. For TCRbeta chain sequencing, PBMC samples were collected from trial participants at day 0 and at day 28 after the second dose.

This sequence originates from an adult in good health. The chain is made from TRBV6-2 or TRBV6-3 and TRBJ2-1; 15 central bases correspond to TRBD2. This sample comprised peripheral blood, obtained on day 0 of AZD1222 vaccination. The DNA reads as follows: TGTGCCAGCAGTATGGGACTAGCGGGAGGCAATGAGCAGTTCTTC. It encodes CASSMGLAGGNEQFF.